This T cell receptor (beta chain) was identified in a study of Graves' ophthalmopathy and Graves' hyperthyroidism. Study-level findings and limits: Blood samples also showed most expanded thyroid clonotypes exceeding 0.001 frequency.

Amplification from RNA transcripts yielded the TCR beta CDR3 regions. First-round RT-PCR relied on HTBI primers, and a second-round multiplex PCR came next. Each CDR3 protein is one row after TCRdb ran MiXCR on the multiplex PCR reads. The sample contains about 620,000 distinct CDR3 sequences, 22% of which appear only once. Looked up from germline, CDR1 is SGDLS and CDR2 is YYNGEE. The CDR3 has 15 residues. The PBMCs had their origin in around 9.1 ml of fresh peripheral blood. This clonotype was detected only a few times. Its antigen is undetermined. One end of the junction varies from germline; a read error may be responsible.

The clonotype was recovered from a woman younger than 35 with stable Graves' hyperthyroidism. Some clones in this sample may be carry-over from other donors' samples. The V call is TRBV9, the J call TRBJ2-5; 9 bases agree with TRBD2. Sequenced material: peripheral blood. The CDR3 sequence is CATFLAGRPQGTQYF. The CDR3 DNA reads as TGTGCCACCTTTCTAGCGGGACGCCCTCAAGGGACCCAGTACTTC.